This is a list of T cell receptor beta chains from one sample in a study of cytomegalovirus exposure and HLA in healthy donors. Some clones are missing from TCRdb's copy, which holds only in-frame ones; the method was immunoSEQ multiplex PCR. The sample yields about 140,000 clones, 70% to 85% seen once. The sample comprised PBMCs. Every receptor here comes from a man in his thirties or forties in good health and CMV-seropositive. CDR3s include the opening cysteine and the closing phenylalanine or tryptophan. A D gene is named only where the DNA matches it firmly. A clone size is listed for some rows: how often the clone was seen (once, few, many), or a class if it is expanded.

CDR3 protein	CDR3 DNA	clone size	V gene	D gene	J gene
CASSILITPDTEAFF	TGTGCCAGCAGCATTTTAATAACTCCTGACACTGAAGCTTTCTTT	NA	TRBV11-2	NA	TRBJ1-1
CASSIAGGGTDTQYF	TGTGCCAGTAGTATAGCGGGAGGGGGCACAGATACGCAGTATTTT	NA	TRBV19	TRBD2	TRBJ2-3
CASSTLGNQPQHF	TGTGCCAGCAGCACACTAGGGAATCAGCCCCAGCATTTT	few	TRBV7-9	NA	TRBJ1-5
CASSRTWMSNQPQHF	TGTGCCAGCAGTCGGACATGGATGAGCAATCAGCCCCAGCATTTT	few	TRBV2	NA	TRBJ1-5
CASSLSGTGYVYGYTF	TGTGCCAGCAGTTTATCAGGGACAGGCTATGTCTATGGCTACACCTTC	NA	TRBV27	TRBD1	TRBJ1-2
CASRPGGDRRQETQYF	TGTGCCAGCAGGCCTGGGGGGGACAGGAGGCAAGAGACCCAGTACTTC	NA	TRBV27	NA	TRBJ2-5
CASSGTGTNYGYTF	TGTGCCAGCAGCGGGACAGGAACTAACTATGGCTACACCTTC	NA	TRBV6-5	TRBD1	TRBJ1-2
CASSPGLATQETQYF	TGTGCCAGCAGCCCGGGACTAGCGACCCAAGAGACCCAGTACTTC	NA	TRBV5-4	TRBD2	TRBJ2-5
CASSVAGGWEQFF	TGTGCCAGCAGCGTAGCGGGGGGTTGGGAGCAGTTCTTC	once	TRBV9	TRBD2	TRBJ2-1
CASSFSVEGGYSNQPQHF	TGTGCCAGCAGCTTTTCGGTAGAAGGGGGCTACTCCAATCAGCCCCAGCATTTT	once	TRBV11-3	TRBD1	TRBJ1-5
CASSVGAGQRGEKLFF	TGTGCCAGCAGCGTAGGTGCGGGACAGCGGGGGGAAAAACTGTTTTTT	NA	TRBV9	TRBD1	TRBJ1-4
CASRLLAASYEQYF	TGTGCCAGCAGATTACTAGCGGCGTCCTACGAGCAGTACTTC	NA	TRBV7-2	TRBD2	TRBJ2-7
CASSLGGSQYLNEQFF	TGTGCCAGCAGCTTAGGTGGATCACAGTACCTCAATGAGCAGTTCTTC	few	TRBV7-9	NA	TRBJ2-1
CASSYPDRDEAFF	TGTGCCAGCAGTTACCCTGACAGGGATGAAGCTTTCTTT	NA	TRBV6-5	TRBD1	TRBJ1-1
CASSVGGGRGKHNEQFF	TGTGCCAGCAGCGTTGGTGGTGGGAGGGGGAAACACAATGAGCAGTTCTTC	NA	TRBV9	NA	TRBJ2-1
CASSSGSRPYNEQFF	TGTGCCAGCAGCTCCGGGAGTCGCCCCTACAATGAGCAGTTCTTC	NA	TRBV5-8	NA	TRBJ2-1
CASSLRARQGNEQYF	TGCGCCAGCAGCTTGCGGGCCCGACAGGGAAACGAGCAGTACTTC	few	TRBV5-1	TRBD1	TRBJ2-7
CASSLWNRYNEQFF	TGTGCCAGCAGCTTATGGAACAGATACAATGAGCAGTTCTTC	NA	TRBV11-1	NA	TRBJ2-1
CASSASSGNTIYF	TGTGCCAGCAGCGCGAGCTCTGGAAACACCATATATTTT	few	TRBV11-2	NA	TRBJ1-3
CASSVQGLGGGELFF	TGTGCCAGCAGCGTCCAGGGACTTGGGGGCGGGGAGCTGTTTTTT	NA	TRBV9	NA	TRBJ2-2
CASSLGGQGSYTF	TGTGCCAGCAGCTTAGGGGGACAGGGTTCGTATACCTTC	NA	TRBV7-3	TRBD1	TRBJ1-2
CASGDRESIAEAFF	TGTGCCAGTGGTGACAGGGAAAGTATCGCTGAAGCTTTCTTT	NA	TRBV19	TRBD1	TRBJ1-1
CASISSGGASYEQYF	TGTGCCAGCATTTCCAGCGGGGGCGCCTCCTACGAGCAGTACTTC	NA	TRBV6-1	TRBD2	TRBJ2-7
CASSLNSGLAGGGGQFF	TGTGCCAGCAGCTTAAACTCAGGACTAGCGGGGGGAGGCGGGCAGTTCTTC	NA	TRBV7-2	TRBD2	TRBJ2-1
CASSWGQGNYGYTF	TGTGCCAGCAGTTGGGGACAGGGAAATTATGGCTACACCTTC	NA	TRBV2	TRBD1	TRBJ1-2
CASSLVRGGDYTF	TGTGCCAGCAGCTTAGTTCGGGGAGGAGATTACACCTTC	NA	TRBV7-8	NA	TRBJ1-2
CASSQKGTGGSGELFF	TGTGCCAGCAGCCAAAAAGGGACAGGGGGCAGCGGGGAGCTGTTTTTT	once	TRBV4-2	TRBD1	TRBJ2-2
CASSTIQGSAEAFF	TGTGCCAGCAGCACTATACAGGGGTCCGCTGAAGCTTTCTTT	NA	TRBV5-6	TRBD1	TRBJ1-1
CASRGQGVSEKLFF	TGTGCCAGCAGGGGACAGGGGGTGAGCGAAAAACTGTTTTTT	NA	TRBV2	TRBD1	TRBJ1-4
CASRRDRGRSGANVLTF	TGTGCCAGCAGGAGGGACAGGGGACGCTCTGGGGCCAACGTCCTGACTTTC	NA	TRBV2	TRBD1	TRBJ2-6
CASSFYLTREGETQYF	TGTGCCAGTAGCTTCTACTTGACTAGGGAGGGGGAGACCCAGTACTTC	NA	TRBV19	TRBD2	TRBJ2-5
CASSYDWREYGYTF	TGTGCCAGCAGCTACGATTGGAGGGAGTATGGCTACACCTTC	NA	TRBV5-5	NA	TRBJ1-2
CASSLASGGHGYTF	TGTGCCAGCAGCCTAGCTAGCGGGGGCCATGGCTACACCTTC	NA	TRBV5-6	NA	TRBJ1-2
CASSYVAGGPNEQFF	TGTGCCAGCAGTTACGTAGCGGGGGGCCCCAATGAGCAGTTCTTC	NA	TRBV6-5	TRBD2	TRBJ2-1
CASSLGGQMNTEAFF	TGCGCCAGCAGCTTGGGGGGACAGATGAACACTGAAGCTTTCTTT	NA	TRBV5-1	TRBD1	TRBJ1-1
CASHWDRGNTEAFF	TGTGCCAGCCATTGGGACAGGGGGAACACTGAAGCTTTCTTT	few	TRBV2	TRBD1	TRBJ1-1
CATSRDRVYGYTF	TGTGCCACCAGCAGGGACAGGGTTTATGGCTACACCTTC	NA	TRBV15	TRBD1	TRBJ1-2
CASSPARGQNYGYTF	TGTGCCAGCTCACCAGCTAGGGGGCAGAACTATGGCTACACCTTC	once	TRBV18	TRBD1	TRBJ1-2
CASSPVRGKTDTQYF	TGTGCCAGCAGTCCGGTACGGGGGAAAACAGATACGCAGTATTTT	NA	TRBV6-5	NA	TRBJ2-3
CASSPTGGYEQYF	TGTGCCAGCAGTCCCACGGGGGGCTACGAGCAGTACTTC	NA	TRBV27	TRBD2	TRBJ2-7
CSVEDRDSVYTAYGYTF	TGCAGCGTTGAGGACCGGGACAGCGTTTACACCGCTTATGGCTACACCTTC	NA	TRBV29-1	TRBD1	TRBJ1-2
CASSLTRGSGTDTQYF	TGTGCCAGCTCACTAACCCGGGGTAGCGGAACAGATACGCAGTATTTT	NA	TRBV18	NA	TRBJ2-3
CASSGTGTYEQYF	TGTGCCAGCAGTGGGACAGGGACCTACGAGCAGTACTTC	NA	TRBV6-1	TRBD1	TRBJ2-7
CASSQAGRGTKNIQYF	TGCGCCAGCAGCCAAGCGGGGCGGGGAACCAAAAACATTCAGTACTTC	NA	TRBV4-1	NA	TRBJ2-4
CASSSRGTAGSNQPQHF	TGTGCCAGCAGCTCACGGGGGACTGCCGGCAGCAATCAGCCCCAGCATTTT	once	TRBV13	NA	TRBJ1-5
CASSPPTYTDTQYF	TGTGCCAGCTCACCGCCCACCTACACAGATACGCAGTATTTT	NA	TRBV18	NA	TRBJ2-3
CASSSRDRAANYGYTF	TGTGCCAGCTCATCACGGGACAGGGCCGCTAACTATGGCTACACCTTC	NA	TRBV18	TRBD1	TRBJ1-2
CAWNEGRGSAGYTF	TGTGCCTGGAATGAGGGCCGGGGAAGTGCTGGCTACACCTTC	NA	TRBV30	NA	TRBJ1-2
CASSLQGTGNQPQHF	TGCGCCAGCAGCTTACAGGGAACGGGCAATCAGCCCCAGCATTTT	NA	TRBV5-1	NA	TRBJ1-5
CASSYQTSMDGGPYF	TGTGCCAGCAGTTACCAGACTAGTATGGATGGCGGCCCGTACTTC	NA	TRBV6-6	NA	TRBJ2-5